These 25 T cell receptor beta chains were all obtained from the same sample, sequenced in a study of T cell responses to AZD1222 COVID-19 vaccine. Repertoires were generated with immunoSEQ multiplex PCR, while TCRdb's copy carries only in-frame clones and drops some. The table lists over 70,000 clones, roughly 86% of them singletons, with about 5.8% in the top ten. Source: peripheral blood, taken on day 0 of AZD1222 vaccination. These receptors originate from an adult in good health.

The V gene is TRBV5-8, the J gene TRBJ1-5; D unclear. Germline V gene sequence: CDR1 SGHTS, CDR2 YDEGEE. V was pared by 4 bases and J by 5 bases, with 13 bases between. The length of the CDR3 is 14 residues. The CDR3 here is CASSLGLRDQPQHF. CDR3 sequence (DNA): TGTGCCAGCAGCCTGGGGTTGCGGGATCAGCCCCAGCATTTT.

The chain joins TRBV28 to TRBJ2-7; D may correspond to TRBD1 or TRBD2 (6 bases each). Per the germline V gene, CDR1 is MDHEN and CDR2 is SYDVKM. Trimming took 3 bases from V and 4 from J, leaving 13 bases between them. The CDR3 consists of 14 residues. The CDR3 loop reads CASSLLGGEYEQYF. The CDR3 nucleotides are TGTGCCAGCAGTTTGCTCGGGGGCGAATACGAGCAGTACTTC.

This chain joins TRBV5-1 and TRBJ2-6; tentative D call: TRBD1 (5 bases). The germline gives CDR1 SGHRS, CDR2 YFSETQ. The CDR3 is 16 residues long. Trimming shortened V by 4 bases and J by 0 bases, and 11 bases separated the two germline ends. The CDR3 sequence is CASSTGQASGANVLTF. The CDR3 nucleotides read TGCGCCAGCAGCACCGGACAAGCCTCTGGGGCCAACGTCCTGACTTTC.

The chain carries TRBV3-1 (or the pseudogene TRBV3-2) and TRBJ1-2; 8 bases agree with TRBD1. J was trimmed by 6 bases and V by 4 bases; bases with no gene match: 7. The length of the CDR3 is 14 residues. Germline V gene lookup returns CDR1 LGHDT and CDR2 YNNKEL (reference sequence). DNA for the CDR3: TGTGCCAGCAGCCGACGACAGGGGACGGATGGCTACACCTTC. This translates into CASSRRQGTDGYTF.

This rearrangement joins TRBV13 to TRBJ1-3; D is unclear. CDR1 PRHDT and CDR2 FYEKMQ come from the germline V gene (reference sequence). Trimming took off 4 bases at V and 4 bases at J, with 14 bases between the two ends. This CDR3 spans 15 amino acids. The CDR3 sequence: CASSSDSGSGNTIYF. CDR3 nucleotide sequence: TGTGCCAGCAGCTCGGACTCTGGGTCCGGAAACACCATATATTTT.

This chain joins TRBV25-1 and TRBJ1-2; D is possibly TRBD1 (5 bases). CDR3 length equals 14 residues. CDR1 MGHDK and CDR2 SYGVNS come from the germline V gene. The V and J ends lost 4 bases and 8 bases respectively, with 17 bases between them. The CDR3, as DNA: TGTGCCAGCAGTGGGGACCTAAAGGCCGGGGGCTACACCTTC. This codes for CASSGDLKAGGYTF.

CDR3 DNA: TGTGCCAGCAGAATTTGGGGACTAAGCTCCTACAATGAGCAGTTCTTC. It yields the protein CASRIWGLSSYNEQFF. The chain has TRBV27 and TRBJ2-1; 7 nucleotides align to TRBD2. Germline-derived CDR1 and CDR2 are MNHEY and SMNVEV (reference sequence). The ends lost 6 bases at V and 0 bases at J; junction bases unmatched: 8. CDR3 length: 16 residues.

This chain uses TRBV6-5 with TRBJ1-4; D ambiguous. V was trimmed by 7 bases and J by 7 bases, leaving 13 bases between them. This CDR3 has 13 residues. Germline V gene lookup returns CDR1 MNHEY and CDR2 SVGAGI. The CDR3 sequence is CASTPQLGEKLFF. The CDR3 coding sequence is TGTGCCAGCACCCCCCAATTAGGTGAAAAACTGTTTTTT.

The chain has TRBV29-1 and TRBJ1-2, with 11 positions matching TRBD1. CDR1 is SQVTM and CDR2 is ANQGSEA in the germline V gene. Trimming cost V 2 bases and J 3 bases; bases outside gene matches: 5. The CDR3 consists of 15 residues. The CDR3 spells CSVELGQGAYYGYTF. The DNA for the CDR3 is TGCAGCGTTGAACTAGGACAGGGGGCCTACTATGGCTACACCTTC. The full variable domain, completed using reference TRBV29-1 and TRBJ1-2, is SAVISQKPSRDICQRGTSLTIQCQVDSQVTMMFWYRQQPGQSLTLIATANQGSEATYESGFVIDKFPISRPNLTFSTLTVSNMSPEDSSIYLCSVELGQGAYYGYTFGSGTRLTVV.

The V and J genes are TRBV12-3 or TRBV12-4 and TRBJ1-5; the match to TRBD1 covers 7 bases. The CDR3 covers 13 residues. The junction had 9 bases not matched to a gene; V was cut back by 11 bases and J by 5 bases. The CDR3 loop is CASRGQPHQPQHF. CDR3 DNA: TGTGCCTCAAGGGGGCAGCCACATCAGCCCCAGCATTTT.

In its sample, this clone was seen once. J is TRBJ2-3 and V is TRBV14; D is unresolved. This CDR3 region has 17 residues. Germline lookup yields CDR1 SGHDN and CDR2 FVKESK. Trimming took off 2 bases at V and 5 bases at J, with 20 bases between the two ends. The CDR3 DNA reads as TGTGCCAGCAGCCAAAATACCCACACACAACTTTTAGATACGCAGTATTTT. Translation gives CASSQNTHTQLLDTQYF.

This chain uses TRBV5-1 with TRBJ1-2; maybe TRBD1 (6 bases). V lost 4 bases and J 4 bases, leaving 20 bases between the germline ends. The CDR3 contains 16 residues. Germline V gene sequence: CDR1 SGHRS, CDR2 YFSETQ. CDR3 in amino acids: CASSPYSGGSSYGYTF. DNA of the CDR3: TGCGCCAGCAGCCCCTATTCGGGGGGCTCTAGCTATGGCTACACCTTC.

The V and J genes are TRBV10-1 and TRBJ2-7; D might be TRBD1 (6 bases). V lost 8 bases and J lost 3, with 11 bases in between. The CDR3 runs to 12 residues. Germline V gene lookup returns CDR1 WNHNN and CDR2 SYGVQD (reference sequence). CDR3 protein: CASFRGSYEQYF. The CDR3 nucleotides read TGCGCCAGCTTCAGGGGTAGCTACGAGCAGTACTTC.

The rearrangement uses TRBV4-1 and TRBJ2-7; a weak D match, TRBD1 (8 bases). The V gene lost 1 base and the J gene lost 7 bases, with 17 bases spanning the gap. Germline V gene sequence: CDR1 MGHRA, CDR2 YSYEKL. The CDR3 has 15 residues. CDR3 sequence (DNA): TGCGCCAGCAGCCAAGGCCGAGACAGGGGAGGGGAGCAGTACTTC. Translation: CASSQGRDRGGEQYF.

This sequence joins TRBV28 and TRBJ1-1; 7 bases line up with TRBD1. This CDR3 has 14 residues. Germline V gives CDR1 MDHEN, CDR2 SYDVKM. The junction had 4 bases not matched to a gene; V was cut back by 2 bases and J by 4 bases. As DNA, the CDR3 is TGTGCCAGCAGTTTAAAGGGGGCGGGCACTGAAGCTTTCTTT. As protein: CASSLKGAGTEAFF.

V usage is TRBV25-1 and J usage is TRBJ2-7; D assignment may be TRBD1 or TRBD2 (5 bases each). V was pared by 6 bases and J by 3 bases, with 12 bases between. Germline loops: CDR1 MGHDK, CDR2 SYGVNS. The CDR3 contains 13 residues. The CDR3 loop reads CASSGTVLYEQYF. Here the CDR3 DNA reads TGTGCCAGCAGCGGGACGGTCCTCTACGAGCAGTACTTC.

The chain couples TRBV24-1 to TRBJ1-2; no reliable D call. CDR1 is KGHDR and CDR2 is SFDVKD in the germline V gene. V shed 0 bases and J shed 3 bases, with 7 bases lying between them. CDR3 length equals 14 residues. CDR3 nucleotide sequence: TGTGCCACCAGTGATTTGGCGTCAGACTATGGCTACACCTTC. It encodes CATSDLASDYGYTF.

This clone was detected once. The chain is built from TRBV5-4 and TRBJ2-7, with TRBD1 matching 9 bases. Germline CDR1 is SGHNT and CDR2 is YYREEE (reference sequence). The trim removed 0 bases at V and 2 bases at J, leaving 18 bases unmatched. The CDR3 is made up of 20 amino acids. CDR3 protein: CASSLAKGQGRFSPPYEQYF. In DNA form, the CDR3 reads TGTGCCAGCAGCTTGGCGAAGGGACAGGGAAGGTTTAGTCCGCCCTACGAGCAGTACTTC.

The V and J genes are TRBV30 and TRBJ2-3; 10 nucleotides align to TRBD2. Germline V CDR1 and CDR2: GTSNPN, SVGIG (reference sequence). The CDR3 has 12 residues. Trimming at V came to 4 bases and at J to 6 bases, leaving 1 base not matched to a gene. CDR3 sequence reads: CAWTGLADTQYF. The CDR3 DNA is TGTGCCTGGACGGGACTAGCGGATACGCAGTATTTT.

The V gene is TRBV6-5, the J gene TRBJ1-6; maybe TRBD1 (5 bases). CDR3 size: 16 residues. The germline gives CDR1 MNHEY, CDR2 SVGAGI. The V gene lost 0 bases and the J gene lost 9 bases, with 15 bases spanning the gap. CDR3 sequence reads: CASSYSTGSGGSPLHF. As DNA, the CDR3 is TGTGCCAGCAGTTACTCGACGGGGTCCGGGGGTTCACCCCTCCACTTT.

This clone was counted a few times. The chain is built from TRBV6-5 and TRBJ1-2, with D perhaps TRBD1 (5 bases). V was shortened by 5 bases and J by 8 bases, with 15 bases between the two germline ends. This CDR3 spans 13 amino acids. CDR1 and CDR2 from the germline V gene are MNHEY and SVGAGI. The CDR3 spells CASSPRRGRGYTF. For the CDR3, the DNA is TGTGCCAGCAGTCCCCGTAGGGGTAGGGGCTACACCTTC.

In DNA form, the CDR3 reads TGTGCCAGCAGCCGGCCAGGGAGATGGGATGGCTACACCTTC. Translation: CASSRPGRWDGYTF. J is TRBJ1-2 and V is TRBV5-6, with a possible D match to TRBD1 (5 bases). The CDR3 length is 14 residues. Per the germline V gene, CDR1 is SGHDT and CDR2 is YYEEEE. Trimming left V 4 bases short and J 6 bases short, with 16 bases between.

The CDR3 DNA reads TGTGCCAGCAGCGTAACGGGAGTGTGGACCGGGGAGCTGTTTTTT. It translates to CASSVTGVWTGELFF. V and J are TRBV3-1 (or the pseudogene TRBV3-2) and TRBJ2-2; TRBD2 is a possible D gene (6 bases). V lost 5 bases, J lost 5 bases, and 15 bases lay in between. Germline-derived CDR1 and CDR2 are LGHDT and YNNKEL (reference sequence). The CDR3 has 15 residues.

V and J are TRBV19 and TRBJ1-1, with TRBD1 matching 12 bases. The V gene's germline CDR1 is LNHDA and CDR2 SQIVND (reference sequence). CDR3 length: 17 amino acids. With 5 bases clipped from V and 5 bases from J, the junction kept 12 bases outside the gene matches. The CDR3 reads CASSPTGTGGAGTEAFF. In DNA form, the CDR3 reads TGTGCCAGTAGTCCCACCGGGACAGGGGGCGCGGGGACTGAAGCTTTCTTT.

As regards this clone: The sample contains more than one DNA sequence encoding this CDR3. The V call is TRBV27, the J call TRBJ2-3; D is perhaps TRBD1 (5 bases). The CDR3 length is 15 residues. Trimming removed 2 bases from V and 0 bases from J, with 9 bases in between. The germline V gene has CDR1 MNHEY and CDR2 SMNVEV (reference sequence). CDR3: CASSLRAGSTDTQYF. CDR3 nucleotide sequence: TGTGCCAGCAGTTTACGGGCAGGGAGCACAGATACGCAGTATTTT.